This T cell receptor (beta chain) was retrieved from a study of T-cell memory formation after mild COVID-19. Study conclusions and caveats: CD4+ contracting clones lay mainly in CM and EM, CD8+ ones in EMRA. Several responding clones turned up in pre-infection memory, indicating that cross-reactive memory may have taken part.

Germline CDR1 is SGHTA and CDR2 is FQGTGA. The CDR3 loop spans 18 amino acids. Barcoded TCR alpha and TCR beta cDNA libraries with UMIs came from 5'RACE using constant-segment primers. TCRdb fed the 5' RACE reads into MiXCR, producing one record per CDR3 protein. The table has 350,000 to 450,000 distinct CDR3 sequences, approximately 29% seen once. Note on this clonotype: Its antigen is still unknown. At one end the junction does not follow the germline gene, possibly because of a read error.

Sequenced input: PBMCs or a T cell subset sorted from them (not recorded which). The chain joins TRBV7-3 to TRBJ2-7; 14 positions agree with TRBD2. The receptor was derived from an adult woman who had mild COVID-19 (a few samples of this study predate the infection). Cell type and time point are not known. CDR3 in DNA: TGTGCAAGCAGCCCCGGGACTAGCGGGAGATTCGCATCCTACGAGCAGTACTTC. This sequence encodes CASSPGTSGRFASYEQYF.